The following is a T cell receptor (beta chain) sequence with its context. This specimen belongs to a study of blood T cell repertoires in COVID-19. Study at large: Samples taken during acute and convalescent COVID-19 were collected in the United States, Italy and Spain. PBMCs, B-cell-depleted T cells, or T cells provided the cDNA or gDNA that made up the material.

Original handling: Nucleated cell counts were estimated from reference gene primer amplification. Assay used: immunoSEQ multiplex PCR; TCRdb lists only in-frame clones, some missing. That table supplies the V and J calls and clone size; D and trimming were determined from the DNA. The sample carries over 200,000 clones, about 85% recorded once. Sequenced material: peripheral blood. The receptor was derived from an elderly woman with acute or convalescent COVID-19.

Written as DNA, the CDR3 is TGCAGCGTCGGCATGCCAGGGGGGAAGAGCACAGATACGCAGTATTTT. Translated: CSVGMPGGKSTDTQYF. The chain carries TRBV29-1 and TRBJ2-3; tentatively, D is TRBD1 (7 bases). The CDR3 is 16 amino acids. The V and J ends lost 6 bases and 0 bases respectively, with 19 bases between them. Germline V gene data show CDR1 as SQVTM and CDR2 as ANQGSEA.